The present T cell receptor beta chain was sequenced within a study of cytomegalovirus exposure and HLA in healthy donors. Whole-study results and caveats: A later analysis reportedly found that, within productive TCRs, an Asian-associated ancestry cluster had fewer N-insertions than the mean observed across the roughly 700 donors. Researchers reported that three CMV-associated chains were confirmed in vitro as CMV antigen-specific.

The primer mix had 60 Vbeta and 13 Jbeta primers. TCRdb's table, derived via immunoSEQ multiplex PCR, lists solely in-frame clones and lacks some. The sample has around 150,000 clones, 65% to 85% seen once. Germline V gives CDR1 GTSNPN, CDR2 SVGIG (reference sequence). The CDR3 is 17 residues long. V was pared by 0 bases and J by 5 bases, with 12 bases of the junction left unmatched. Remarks on this clone: Its antigen is currently unknown.

The V and J genes are TRBV30 and TRBJ2-5; TRBD1 matches 10 bases. This receptor was taken from a woman aged 35 to 49 in good health and CMV-seropositive. The sample consisted of PBMCs. The CDR3 loop is CAWSVLGTGVLGETQYF. The CDR3, as DNA: TGTGCCTGGAGTGTACTGGGGACAGGGGTCCTCGGGGAGACCCAGTACTTC.